This section outlines one T cell receptor (beta chain) sequence together with its context. This record comes from a study of blood T cell repertoires in COVID-19. Background on the study: Spain, Italy and the United States supplied samples that represented acute and convalescent COVID-19. In each case, the material was cDNA or gDNA derived from T cells, B-cell-depleted T cells, or PBMCs.

Original analysis: Quantification of nucleated cells was approximated via reference gene primer amplification. Clones were read by immunoSEQ multiplex PCR, and TCRdb kept only the in-frame ones, dropping some. The V and J calls and the clone size are those of that table, but D and trimming were determined from the DNA. Of some 21,000 clones listed, around 70% are singletons. Specimen: peripheral blood. The source is a human donor in a cohort sampled during active or convalescent COVID-19.

CDR3: CASSIQDRGRQPQHF. The CDR3 DNA reads TGTGCCAGTAGTATCCAAGACCGGGGTCGGCAGCCCCAGCATTTT. The gene calls are TRBV19 and TRBJ1-5; D call uncertain. The CDR3 length is 15 residues. V lost 3 bases and J 7 bases, leaving 16 bases between the germline ends. Germline V lookup: CDR1 LNHDA, CDR2 SQIVND (reference sequence).